This entry features one T cell receptor (beta chain) sequence. Its specificity is unknown. The CDR3 is 15 amino acids. The germline CDR1 and CDR2 sequences are MNHEY and SVGAGI. V lost 2 bases to trimming and J lost 5 bases; unmatched junction nucleotides: 8. These data belong to a study of T cell responses to AZD1222 COVID-19 vaccine. Some clones are missing from TCRdb's copy, which holds only in-frame ones; the method was immunoSEQ multiplex PCR. The sample lists hundreds of thousands of clones; just over 90% were seen once. The study's findings and limits: Regions 160-218 and 743-854 held dominance among vaccine-associated CD4 TCRs, which spanned spike. Baseline seropositives among AZD1222 recipients totaled only five to seven.

This TCR was sampled from an adult in good health. The starting material was peripheral blood, obtained on day 0 of MenACWY control vaccination. The V call is TRBV6-5, the J call TRBJ1-1, with 7 nucleotides matching TRBD1. CDR3 nucleotides: TGTGCCAGCAGTTACCAAGGGACAGCGAGGACTGAAGCTTTCTTT. Its translation: CASSYQGTARTEAFF.